This T cell receptor beta chain is from a study of CD8+ T cells in alopecia areata (dated by TCRdb to the late 2010s). For the wider study: The treated patients, all with moderate-to-severe alopecia areata, were enrolled in an open-label pilot trial of oral tofacitinib given at 5 to 10 mg twice daily. Scalp clonality was compared among normal scalp (n=4), patchy alopecia areata scalp (n=8), and alopecia totalis/universalis scalp (n=8). Tofacitinib was given for 6 to 18 months, followed by 6 months of follow-up off drug to assess delayed response and recurrence. Human TCRbeta sequencing covered scalp tissue and sorted CD4+ and CD8+ peripheral blood T cells from patchy and totalis/universalis alopecia areata patients and healthy controls. Disease severity in treated patients was measured with the SALT score, which quantifies the percentage of affected scalp surface area. The RNA source kit depended on sample type: the PAXgene miRNA kit for fixed scalp, the miRNeasy kit for PBMCs, and the RNeasy kit for mouse skin. Amplification of TCRbeta CDR3 regions was done by immunoSEQ multiplex PCR using 35 Vbeta forward primers and 13 Jbeta reverse primers. Biopsies were taken from tofacitinib-treated patients at baseline and again at 4 and 24 weeks into treatment, and several of those patients also had a later scalp biopsy. In both human patients and the C3H/HeJ mouse model, the study applied high-throughput TCRbeta sequencing to look at T cell clonal expansion in alopecia areata. Results and caveats for the whole study, not just this receptor: Many expanded lesional clones were found to persist in scalp and blood during tofacitinib treatment, and relapse after treatment cessation may be partly explained by this persistence. Compared with normal scalp, lesional scalp had higher clonality and more expanded CD8+ clones, particularly in alopecia totalis/universalis, a pattern that suggests antigenic drive. Tofacitinib significantly decreased scalp clonality and the number of expanded CD8+ clones among the top 100 scalp clones. Because the treated cohort was small and had just a single nonresponder, larger studies are needed to establish links between baseline CD8+ expansion and response. Scalp TCR repertoire analysis is complicated because resident alphabeta T cells in normal human skin are also sequenced, whereas mouse skin is dominated by gammadelta T cells. Compared with mice, TCR sequences shared between patients were less clear, possibly partly because of HLA diversity across the patient population.

The library was obtained by the immunoSEQ multiplex PCR assay. To provide template for TCR sequencing, every sample had RNA extracted and reverse transcribed into cDNA. First-strand cDNA was synthesized using SuperScript III with a 2:1 mix of oligo-dT and random hexamers. A synthetic immune receptor repertoire was used to measure amplification bias, and any remaining bias was corrected computationally. The original pipeline was this. Raw reads were preprocessed for error removal, and CDR3 was defined according to IMGT conventions as running from the conserved cysteine to phenylalanine. Clonality was computed by normalizing Shannon entropy by log2 of the number of productive unique TCRs and subtracting the result from 1. Scalp TCRbeta sequences were cross-referenced with sorted blood CD4 and CD8 repertoires so that the CD4 or CD8 identity of scalp clones could be inferred. TCRdb mirrors the immuneACCESS table, restricted to in-frame sequences. Some clones are absent from its copies; in checked studies, under half trace to an unresolved V gene, and the reason for the others is unknown. That table gives V, J and clone size, and the DNA gave D and trimming. The sample yields a few hundred thousand clones; around 65% were counted once. The ten largest account for 1.2% of the sample.

This clone was seen more than once but under ten times. The antigen it recognizes is unknown. No base quality information exists; no much larger clone differs at one position. CDR1 and CDR2, looked up from the germline V gene (reference sequence), are SGHKS and YYEKEE. V gives up 1 base and J gives up 1 base, and the segment between their germline ends measures 8 bases. The cysteine opens and the phenylalanine closes a CDR3 of 14 amino acids. The sequence is cut down to CDR3 DNA, 42 bases in frame from base 1. Per the publication, the treatment or condition label means: oral pan-JAK inhibitor, 5-10 mg twice daily. Lesional scalp punch biopsies and peripheral blood were collected from alopecia areata patients. After PBMCs were isolated by density centrifugation and stained for CD3, CD4 and CD8, a FACSAria was used to sort CD4+ and CD8+ T cells.

The rearranged chain carries TRBV5-5 and TRBJ1-1, with the D gene uncertain. This sequence was found in a human donor with alopecia areata. The specimen was CD4+ T cells sorted from blood, collected at roughly week 45, from a patient treated with tofacitinib. The CDR3 here reads CASSLPMANTEAFF. The DNA sequence is as follows: TGTGCCAGCAGCTTGCCGATGGCGAACACTGAAGCTTTCTTT.